This record looks at one TCR beta chain sequence and its context. Its antigen is as yet unknown. A junction end diverges from the germline sequence, so it may reflect a read error. This record belongs to a study of shared clonotypes between healthy human individuals. Only CD45RO-negative cells positively selected for CCR7 counted as naive CD8 cells, so terminally differentiated effector memory CD45RA+ cells were excluded. Sorted-subset replicate PCR reactions were performed with approximately 0.2 ug DNA, corresponding to tens of thousands of T cell genomes. Original processing notes: ImmunoSEQ supplied junction-only sequences lacking quality scores, so filtering was different. Some clones are missing from TCRdb's copy, which holds only in-frame ones; the method was immunoSEQ multiplex PCR. The V and J calls and clone size are taken from that table; D and trimming were inferred from the DNA. Here the sample spans more than 2 million clones, just under 95% being singletons.

Per the germline V gene, CDR1 is GTSNPN and CDR2 is SVGIG (reference sequence). CDR3 size: 17 residues. Study findings and constraints: Exclusively blood specimens were collected; tissue repertoires likely differ. Larger richness was generally estimated for naive than memory subsets.

This chain uses TRBV30 with TRBJ2-5, with TRBD2 matching over 11 bases. The sequenced material came from naive CD8+ T cells sorted from blood. The sequence derives from a young man in good health. CDR3 sequence reads: CAWSVGPLAGGQGTQYF. CDR3 DNA: TGTGCCTGGAGTGTAGGGCCTCTAGCGGGGGGCCAAGGGACCCAGTACTTC.